This T cell receptor beta chain was sequenced for a study of T cells in Graves' hyperthyroidism and ophthalmopathy. Findings of the study overall: Blood shared most expanded thyroid clonotypes above 0.001. Stable hyperthyroidism and ophthalmopathy were separated using 13 V-J signatures.

This clonotype was seen many times. No antigen is known for it. This CDR3 is 14 amino acids long. The germline V gene has CDR1 MNHNS and CDR2 SASEGT. Trimming left V 10 bases short and J 0 bases short, with 12 bases between. Researchers took RNA transcripts and amplified the TCR beta CDR3 regions from them. A set of HTBI primers served as the primers for a first-round RT-PCR of the TCR CDR3. TCRdb re-called the multiplex PCR reads with MiXCR, one entry per CDR3 protein. The sample shows about 600,000 distinct CDR3 sequences, 16% of them seen only once. The study based diagnoses on clinical symptoms, serum thyroxine and TRAb, thyroid ultrasound and orbital computed tomography. Using less than 12 ml of fresh peripheral blood, PBMCs were prepared.

This chain joins TRBV6-1 and TRBJ2-2; D call uncertain. The sequenced sample consisted of blood. The clonotype was recovered from a woman in her thirties or forties with Graves' ophthalmopathy. The chain's CDR3 is CATAQPPNTGELFF. The CDR3 bases are TGTGCCACCGCACAGCCTCCGAACACCGGGGAGCTGTTTTTT.